The entry that follows covers one TCR beta chain sequence. What it recognizes is unknown. The data are from a study of blood T cells in healthy people across ages. General study findings and limits: Aged donors had fewer naive CD4+ cells and lower diversity than long-lived donors. Diversity figures derived from one million T cells were judged to underestimate the true value.

A sample-barcoded 5' primer and a J-beta primer mix were used in a second PCR of roughly 6 to 12 cycles. MiXCR was run by TCRdb on the 5' RACE reads, yielding one entry per CDR3 protein. This table has about 670,000 distinct CDR3 sequences, 40% to 45% appearing once. V was pared by 6 bases and J by 6 bases, with 7 bases between. The CDR3 is 11 residues long. CDR1 and CDR2 from the germline V gene are SNHLY and FYNNEI. The source of this sequence is a man aged 80 or over in good health. The source material was blood. The chain joins TRBV2 to TRBJ2-3, with unresolved D. Here the CDR3 DNA reads TGTGCCAGCAGGGTTGAGGATACGCAGTATTTT. Protein: CASRVEDTQYF.